A single T cell receptor (beta chain) is shown here with its context. Its antigen remains unknown. The data are from a study of cytomegalovirus exposure and HLA in healthy donors. About the research overall: The same platform was used for the 90 to 150 validation repertoires as for the 666 first-cohort repertoires, as reported in a later analysis.

TCRdb keeps only in-frame clones here, not all; method: immunoSEQ multiplex PCR. The sample holds about 170,000 clones; about 83% are singletons and the top ten take approximately 1.5%. Study results and limitations: Cytomegalovirus-associated TCR beta chains were listed, numbering under 200. It was found in a later analysis that first-cohort TCR clusters tended to co-occur in the 95 to 150 validation repertoires. As confirmed in vitro, a few CMV-associated chains were specific for CMV antigens.

Germline assignment: CDR1 ENHRY and CDR2 SYGVKD. The CDR3 runs to 11 residues. V lost 6 bases, J lost 7 bases, and 9 bases lay in between. The rearrangement joins TRBV10-3 to TRBJ1-1, with D possibly being TRBD1 (5 bases). The source is a woman between 25 and 40 years old in good health and CMV-seronegative. Sequencing was performed on PBMCs. The CDR3 nucleotides read TGTGCCATCAGGGACAAGCATGAAGCTTTCTTT. Translated: CAIRDKHEAFF.